This T cell receptor (beta chain) was documented in a study of blood T cell repertoires in COVID-19. Study as a whole: The origin of the acute and convalescent COVID-19 samples was the United States, Italy and Spain. PBMCs, B-cell-depleted T cells, or T cells provided the cDNA or gDNA that made up the material.

The germline CDR1 and CDR2 sequences are SEHNR and FQNEAQ (reference sequence). This CDR3 region has 19 residues. V was pared by 1 base and J by 2 bases, with 12 bases of the junction left unmatched. Original processing notes: Using reference gene primer amplification, nucleated cell counts were estimated. Assay used: immunoSEQ multiplex PCR; TCRdb lists only in-frame clones, some missing. For V, J and clone size, that table is used; D and trimming come from the DNA. The sample includes roughly 110,000 clones, about nine tenths seen only once; the top ten take around 7%. The receptor comes from a man aged 45-65 years with active or convalescent COVID-19. Sequenced sample: peripheral blood. The chain carries TRBV7-9 and TRBJ1-5; 9 bases agree with TRBD1. Here the CDR3 DNA reads TGTGCCAGCAGCTTAGGAACAGGGGGCGCATTAGGAGGCAATCAGCCCCAGCATTTT. Translated, it gives CASSLGTGGALGGNQPQHF.